The 13 T cell receptor beta chains below were found in one sample sequenced in a study of shared clonotypes between healthy human individuals. TCRdb's table, derived via immunoSEQ multiplex PCR, lists solely in-frame clones and lacks some. Seen here are hundreds of thousands of clones, 80% to 95% observed once, and the top ten hold less than 25%. The naive CD8 population came from CD45RO-negative cells selected for CCR7, without terminally differentiated effector memory CD45RA+ cells. The sequenced sample was naive CD8+ T cells sorted from blood. All receptors derive from a man between 25 and 39 years old in good health.

The genes are TRBV15 and TRBJ2-3; D not resolved. CDR3 length equals 15 residues. Germline values: CDR1 LNHNV, CDR2 YYDKDF (reference sequence). V shed 5 bases and J shed 0 bases, with 12 bases lying between them. For the CDR3, the DNA is TGTGCCACCAGCTTTACGGAAGCTAGCACAGATACGCAGTATTTT. Residues: CATSFTEASTDTQYF.

This clone was counted a single time. The V gene is TRBV28, the J gene TRBJ2-7; 12 nucleotides align to TRBD2. After removal of 3 bases from V and 11 bases from J, the junction contained 11 bases not matched to a gene. The CDR3 loop spans 15 amino acids. Per the germline V gene, CDR1 is MDHEN and CDR2 is SYDVKM. CDR3: CASSFRGRTSGTEYF. The CDR3 DNA follows: TGTGCCAGCAGTTTTAGAGGACGGACTAGCGGGACGGAGTACTTC.

The V and J genes are TRBV7-6 and TRBJ2-7; perhaps TRBD2 as D (6 bases). The CDR3 is 15 amino acids. V gave up 0 bases and J gave up 0 bases, with 9 bases separating them. Germline CDR1 is SGHVS and CDR2 is FNYEAQ. The CDR3 DNA reads TGTGCCAGCAGCTTAGCGGCGGGACCCTCCTACGAGCAGTACTTC. The encoded protein is CASSLAAGPSYEQYF.

This chain links TRBV28 with TRBJ2-1, with 8 bases that match TRBD2. Per the germline V gene, CDR1 is MDHEN and CDR2 is SYDVKM. The CDR3 is 15 amino acids. V was pared by 8 bases and J by 2 bases, with 8 bases of the junction left unmatched. This CDR3 reads CASRRFSGTYNEQFF. DNA of the CDR3: TGTGCCAGCCGGCGATTTAGCGGGACCTACAATGAGCAGTTCTTC.

V and J are TRBV28 and TRBJ2-6; D not resolved. With 5 bases removed from V and 0 bases from J, the gap between germline ends came to 8 bases. The CDR3 covers 15 residues. The germline V gene has CDR1 MDHEN and CDR2 SYDVKM. The CDR3 nucleotides are TGTGCCAGCAGTCCTCTGGACTCTGGGGCCAACGTCCTGACTTTC. This translates into CASSPLDSGANVLTF. Full variable domain (outside the CDR3, taken from reference TRBV28 and TRBJ2-6): DVKVTQSSRYLVKRTGEKVFLECVQDMDHENMFWYRQDPGLGLRLIYFSYDVKMKEKGDIPEGYSVSREKKERFSLILESASTNQTSMYLCASSPLDSGANVLTFGAGSRLTVL.

The rearrangement links TRBV4-2 to TRBJ2-7; D possibly corresponds to TRBD2 (5 bases). V was clipped by 0 bases and J by 6 bases, with 18 bases between them. Germline lookup yields CDR1 LGHNA and CDR2 YNFKEQ. CDR3 length: 16 residues. CDR3 sequence (DNA): TGTGCCAGCAGCCAAGAATCCGGGTTGGAGGCGGGCGAGCAGTACTTC. Translation gives CASSQESGLEAGEQYF.

To note about this clone: Other DNA sequences in this sample translate to the same CDR3. This chain connects TRBV7-9 to TRBJ2-7; 7 bases are shared with TRBD2. V shed 3 bases and J 1 base; nucleotides not matched to a gene: 3. The CDR3 length is 14 residues. CDR1 is SEHNR, CDR2 FQNEAQ, per germline (reference sequence). The CDR3 region is CASSFGGTSYEQYF. DNA of the CDR3: TGTGCCAGCAGCTTCGGGGGGACTTCCTACGAGCAGTACTTC.

This clone has more than one count but fewer than ten. This sequence joins TRBV7-2 and TRBJ2-1; 8 positions match TRBD2. The V gene's germline CDR1 is SGHTA and CDR2 FQGNSA. V was clipped by 3 bases and J by 5 bases; unmatched bases: 0. The CDR3 runs to 13 residues. In DNA, the CDR3 is TGTGCCAGCAGCTTTAGCGGGAACAATGAGCAGTTCTTC. Protein sequence: CASSFSGNNEQFF. The complete variable domain, with remaining parts taken from reference TRBV7-2 and TRBJ2-1, reads GAGVSQSPSNKVTEKGKDVELRCDPISGHTALYWYRQSLGQGLEFLIYFQGNSAPDKSGLPSDRFSAERTGGSVSTLTIQRTQQEDSAVYLCASSFSGNNEQFFGPGTRLTVL.

The rearrangement links TRBV5-1 to TRBJ2-1, with 9 bases that match TRBD1. This CDR3 comprises 13 residues. Germline values: CDR1 SGHRS, CDR2 YFSETQ. V lost 4 bases, J lost 8 bases, and 4 bases stayed unmatched. The chain's CDR3 is CASSGRTGDEQFF. In DNA, the CDR3 is TGCGCCAGCAGCGGACGGACAGGGGATGAGCAGTTCTTC.

This clone came up a few times. The chain carries TRBV7-9 and TRBJ2-7; D gene uncertain. CDR3 length equals 13 residues. Between the trimmed V and J ends, which lost 0 bases and 4 bases, there was a span of 7 bases. CDR1 is SEHNR and CDR2 is FQNEAQ in the germline V gene (reference sequence). This CDR3 is CASSLATGYEQYF. CDR3 coding DNA: TGTGCCAGCAGCTTAGCGACTGGATACGAGCAGTACTTC.

The chain links TRBV18 to TRBJ1-1, with a possible D match to TRBD1 (6 bases). CDR1 and CDR2 (germline): KGHSH, LQKENI. V was clipped by 3 bases and J by 8 bases, with 25 bases between them. This CDR3 has 17 residues. In DNA, the CDR3 is TGTGCCAGCTCACCGGACGGGGGCCCAACGAACACTGGCGAAGCTTTCTTT. Translating gives CASSPDGGPTNTGEAFF. Supplemented by reference TRBV18 and TRBJ1-1, the full variable domain reads NAGVMQNPRHLVRRRGQEARLRCSPMKGHSHVYWYRQLPEEGLKFMVYLQKENIIDESGMPKERFSAEFPKEGPSILRIQQVVRGDSAAYFCASSPDGGPTNTGEAFFGQGTRLTVV.

J is TRBJ2-3 and V is TRBV7-6; D ambiguous. Trimming pared 3 bases from V and 2 bases from J, leaving 12 bases between. CDR1 and CDR2 from the germline V gene are SGHVS and FNYEAQ. CDR3 length equals 15 residues. The chain's CDR3 is CASSFSVQITDTQYF. CDR3 bases: TGTGCCAGCAGCTTCTCTGTCCAGATCACAGATACGCAGTATTTT.

The chain carries TRBV4-3 and TRBJ1-2; D remains unclear. Germline CDR1 is LGHNA and CDR2 is YSLEER. Trimming stripped 4 bases from V and 4 bases from J, with 10 bases between. The CDR3 contains 13 residues. The CDR3 here is CASSRDRGYGYTF. In DNA, the CDR3 is TGCGCCAGCAGCCGAGACCGGGGCTATGGCTACACCTTC.